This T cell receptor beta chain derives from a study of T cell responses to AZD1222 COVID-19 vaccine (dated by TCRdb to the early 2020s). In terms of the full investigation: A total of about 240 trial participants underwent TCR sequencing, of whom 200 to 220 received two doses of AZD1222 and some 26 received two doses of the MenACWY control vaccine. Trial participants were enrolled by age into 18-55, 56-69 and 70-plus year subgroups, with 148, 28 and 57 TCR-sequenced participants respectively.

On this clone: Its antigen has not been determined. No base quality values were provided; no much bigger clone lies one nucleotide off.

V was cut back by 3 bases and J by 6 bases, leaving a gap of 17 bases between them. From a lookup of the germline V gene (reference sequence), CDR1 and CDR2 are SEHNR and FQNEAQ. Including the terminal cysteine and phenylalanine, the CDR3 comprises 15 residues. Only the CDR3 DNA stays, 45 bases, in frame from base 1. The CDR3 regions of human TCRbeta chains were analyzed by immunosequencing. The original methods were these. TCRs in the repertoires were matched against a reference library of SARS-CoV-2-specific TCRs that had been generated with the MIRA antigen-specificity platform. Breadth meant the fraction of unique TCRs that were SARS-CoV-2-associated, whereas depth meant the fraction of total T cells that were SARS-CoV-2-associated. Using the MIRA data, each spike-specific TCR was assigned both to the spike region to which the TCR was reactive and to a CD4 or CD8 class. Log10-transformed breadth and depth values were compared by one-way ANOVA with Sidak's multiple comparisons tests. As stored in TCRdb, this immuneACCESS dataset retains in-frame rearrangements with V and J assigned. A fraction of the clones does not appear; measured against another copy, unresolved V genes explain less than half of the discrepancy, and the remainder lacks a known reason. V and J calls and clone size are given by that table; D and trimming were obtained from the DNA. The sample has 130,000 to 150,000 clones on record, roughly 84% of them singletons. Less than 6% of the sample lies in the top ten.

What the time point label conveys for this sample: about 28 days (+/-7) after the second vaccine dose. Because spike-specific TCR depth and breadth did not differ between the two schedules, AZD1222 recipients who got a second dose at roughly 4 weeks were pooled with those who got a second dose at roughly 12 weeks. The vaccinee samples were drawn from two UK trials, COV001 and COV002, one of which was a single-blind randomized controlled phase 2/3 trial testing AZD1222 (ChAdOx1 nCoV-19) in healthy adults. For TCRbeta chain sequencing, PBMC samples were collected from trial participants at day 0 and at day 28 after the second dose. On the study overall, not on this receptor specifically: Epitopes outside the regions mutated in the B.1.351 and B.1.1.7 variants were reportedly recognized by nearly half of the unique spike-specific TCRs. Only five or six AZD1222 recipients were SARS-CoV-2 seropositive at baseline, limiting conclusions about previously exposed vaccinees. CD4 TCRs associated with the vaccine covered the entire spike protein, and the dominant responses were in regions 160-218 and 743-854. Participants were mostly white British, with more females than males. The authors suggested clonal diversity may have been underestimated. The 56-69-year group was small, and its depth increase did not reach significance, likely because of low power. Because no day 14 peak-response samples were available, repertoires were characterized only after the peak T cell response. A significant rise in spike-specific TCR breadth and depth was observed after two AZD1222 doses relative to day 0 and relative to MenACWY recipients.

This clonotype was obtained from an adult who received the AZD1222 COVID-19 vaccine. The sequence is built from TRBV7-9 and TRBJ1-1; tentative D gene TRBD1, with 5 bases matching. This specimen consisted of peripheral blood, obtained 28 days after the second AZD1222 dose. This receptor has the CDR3 CASSLDGGAVAEAFF. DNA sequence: TGTGCCAGCAGCTTGGACGGAGGGGCAGTCGCTGAAGCTTTCTTT. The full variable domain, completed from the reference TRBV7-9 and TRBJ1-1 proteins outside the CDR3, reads DTGVSQNPRHKITKRGQNVTFRCDPISEHNRLYWYRQTLGQGPEFLTYFQNEAQLEKSRLLSDRFSAERPKGSFSTLEIQRTEQGDSAMYLCASSLDGGAVAEAFFGQGTRLTVV.